The 6 T cell receptor beta chains reported below all come from one sample, sequenced in a study of spatial heterogeneity in lung cancer. The time point was: blood at routine non-recurrence follow-up after resection. TCRdb passed the 5' RACE reads through MiXCR, listing each CDR3 protein once. The sample lists under 75,000 distinct CDR3 sequences; over 7% were seen once. The sequencing here drew on PBMCs, taken at follow-up. The receptor source for this set is a female donor with early-stage non-small cell lung cancer.

This clonotype came up many times. V usage is TRBV6-6 and J usage is TRBJ1-4; D uncertain. The germline gives CDR1 MNHNY, CDR2 SVGAGI (reference sequence). CDR3 length: 11 amino acids. V was trimmed by 8 bases and J by 6 bases, leaving 7 bases between them. CDR3 in DNA: TGTGCCAGCGGTGGAGATGAAAAACTGTTTTTT. It specifies CASGGDEKLFF.

This clonotype was observed a handful of times. This chain connects TRBV3-1 to TRBJ2-2; TRBD1 matches 8 bases. This CDR3 has 14 amino acids. Germline trimming cut 1 base from V and 8 bases from J; bases unmatched to any gene: 3. Germline-derived CDR1 and CDR2 are LGHDT and YNNKEL (reference sequence). CDR3 coding DNA: TGTGCCAGCAGCCAAGGGACAGGGCATGGGGAGCTGTTTTTT. Translation: CASSQGTGHGELFF.

This clonotype has ten or more counts. V usage is TRBV28 and J usage is TRBJ2-7; 8 bases align to TRBD2. V lost 6 bases, J lost 4 bases, and 8 bases stayed unmatched. The CDR3 loop spans 14 amino acids. The V gene's germline CDR1 is MDHEN and CDR2 SYDVKM. The CDR3 is CASSLAGSRYEQYF. CDR3 coding DNA: TGTGCCAGCAGCTTAGCGGGAAGTAGGTACGAGCAGTACTTC.

There are many counts of this clonotype. The gene calls are TRBV4-1 and TRBJ2-1; 7 positions match TRBD2. V trimming: 4 bases; J trimming: 0 bases; junction bases outside the gene matches: 6. Germline V gene lookup returns CDR1 MGHRA and CDR2 YSYEKL. This CDR3 contains 16 residues. The CDR3 loop reads CASSPGTTNSYNEQFF. CDR3 bases: TGCGCCAGCAGCCCCGGGACTACGAACTCCTACAATGAGCAGTTCTTC.

The gene calls are TRBV15 and TRBJ2-7; weak D call: TRBD1 (6 bases). V was cut by 0 bases and J by 2 bases, with 8 bases left in between. This CDR3 contains 14 residues. Germline V gene data show CDR1 as LNHNV and CDR2 as YYDKDF (reference sequence). The chain's CDR3 is CATSRDQGPYEQYF. Written as DNA, the CDR3 is TGTGCCACCAGCAGAGATCAGGGGCCCTACGAGCAGTACTTC.

Comments on this clonotype: This could be a read error, since a much larger clone is one nucleotide away. The chain employs TRBV20-1 and TRBJ2-7; TRBD2 aligns across 8 bases. Per germline, CDR1 DFQATT and CDR2 SNEGSKA (reference sequence). V lost 4 bases to trimming and J lost 2 bases; unmatched junction nucleotides: 16. The CDR3 runs to 17 residues. The CDR3 DNA reads TGCAGTGCTATAGACCCAGGGACATTGGGACTAGCCTACGAGCAGTACTTC. As protein: CSAIDPGTLGLAYEQYF.